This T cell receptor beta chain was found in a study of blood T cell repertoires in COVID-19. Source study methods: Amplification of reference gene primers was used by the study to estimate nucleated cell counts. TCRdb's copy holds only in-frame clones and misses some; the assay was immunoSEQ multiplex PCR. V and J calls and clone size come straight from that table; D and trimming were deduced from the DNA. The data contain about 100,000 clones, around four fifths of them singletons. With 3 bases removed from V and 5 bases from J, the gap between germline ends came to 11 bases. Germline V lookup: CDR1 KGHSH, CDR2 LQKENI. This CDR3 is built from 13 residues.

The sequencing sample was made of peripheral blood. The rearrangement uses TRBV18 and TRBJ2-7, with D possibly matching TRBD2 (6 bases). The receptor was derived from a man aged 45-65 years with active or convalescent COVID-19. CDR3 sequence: CASSPGTLDEQYF. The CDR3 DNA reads TGTGCCAGCTCACCCGGGACTCTCGACGAGCAGTACTTC. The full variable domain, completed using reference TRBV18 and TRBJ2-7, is NAGVMQNPRHLVRRRGQEARLRCSPMKGHSHVYWYRQLPEEGLKFMVYLQKENIIDESGMPKERFSAEFPKEGPSILRIQQVVRGDSAAYFCASSPGTLDEQYFGPGTRLTVT.